This entry describes one TCR beta chain. The antigen remains undetermined. The authors made TCR cDNA by 5'RACE template switching, adding a universal primer site and UMIs. TCRdb used MiXCR to reprocess the 5' RACE reads, holding one entry per CDR3 protein. The repertoire holds approximately 510,000 distinct CDR3 sequences, around a fifth seen once, with approximately 16% in the top ten. V gave up 4 bases and J gave up 4 bases; unmatched junction bases: 10. This CDR3 comprises 15 residues. CDR1 and CDR2 (germline): SGHRS, YFSETQ. This specimen comes from a study of T cells after yellow fever vaccination. Study in general: Fractions low in cell number were prepared with SMART-Seq v4 Ultra Low Input.

Study-level points and caveats: Reappearance after the booster was observed for most primary-vaccination clones (roughly 96% CD4, over 70% CD8).

This sequence joins TRBV5-1 and TRBJ1-1, with 7 bases matching TRBD1. Sample: PBMCs, taken 20 to 25 days after the first yellow fever vaccination. This clonotype was sampled from a man younger than 30 who received the YFV17D yellow fever vaccine. CDR3 sequence reads: CASSPTPTGTTEAFF. The DNA for the CDR3 is TGCGCCAGCAGCCCTACCCCGACAGGGACCACTGAAGCTTTCTTT. Full variable domain (outside the CDR3, taken from reference TRBV5-1 and TRBJ1-1): KAGVTQTPRYLIKTRGQQVTLSCSPISGHRSVSWYQQTPGQGLQFLFEYFSETQRNKGNFPGRFSGRQFSNSRSEMNVSTLELGDSALYLCASSPTPTGTTEAFFGQGTRLTVV.